These 16 T cell receptor beta chains came from one sample sequenced in a study of CD8 T cells in Susac syndrome (dated by TCRdb to between 2017 and 2020). The library was generated by the immunoSEQ multiplex PCR assay. RNA was extracted using the RNeasy kit, and roughly 0.45 to 1 microgram was reverse transcribed with random hexamers. TCRdb passed the public sequencing reads through fastp at Q25 and MiXCR, retaining productive beta sequences. All rows with the same CDR3 protein become a single entry with the most common DNA and genes. This sample comprises around 140,000 distinct CDR3 sequences, 75% to 90% of them detected only once. Jointly, the top ten make up roughly 0.53% of the sample. The specimen was CD8+ T cells from PBMCs. These receptors all come from a human donor with multiple sclerosis.

This clonotype was counted only a few times. This chain connects TRBV5-1 to TRBJ2-5; D is unclear. Trimming took off 4 bases at V and 5 bases at J, with 6 bases between the two ends. CDR1 SGHRS and CDR2 YFSETQ come from the germline V gene. CDR3 size: 11 residues. CDR3 in DNA: TGCGCCAGCAGCGACGGTGAGACCCAGTACTTC. It specifies CASSDGETQYF. The full variable domain, rest sourced from reference TRBV5-1 and TRBJ2-5, is KAGVTQTPRYLIKTRGQQVTLSCSPISGHRSVSWYQQTPGQGLQFLFEYFSETQRNKGNFPGRFSGRQFSNSRSEMNVSTLELGDSALYLCASSDGETQYFGPGTRLLVL.

The table lists this clonotype with a few counts. The chain is built from TRBV5-1 and TRBJ2-1; 7 positions agree with TRBD2. V shed 2 bases and J 7 bases; nucleotides not matched to a gene: 3. The germline V gene has CDR1 SGHRS and CDR2 YFSETQ. This CDR3 contains 13 residues. The CDR3 DNA reads as TGCGCCAGCAGCTTCCAGGGAGGGAATGAGCAGTTCTTC. Translated: CASSFQGGNEQFF. Looking up the rest from reference TRBV5-1 and TRBJ2-1 gives the full variable domain: KAGVTQTPRYLIKTRGQQVTLSCSPISGHRSVSWYQQTPGQGLQFLFEYFSETQRNKGNFPGRFSGRQFSNSRSEMNVSTLELGDSALYLCASSFQGGNEQFFGPGTRLTVL.

Remarks on this clonotype: Since no conserved phenylalanine or tryptophan closes the CDR3, a read error is the likely cause. V and J are TRBV7-9 and TRBJ1-1, with D perhaps TRBD1 (5 bases). The germline gives CDR1 SEHNR, CDR2 FQNEAQ (reference sequence). CDR3 length: 14 residues. Trimming shortened V by 5 bases and J by 0 bases, and 10 bases separated the two germline ends. CDR3 region: CASSVDRLNTEAFY. In DNA, the CDR3 is TGTGCCAGCAGCGTCGACAGATTGAACACTGAAGCTTTCTAT.

The chain couples TRBV28 to TRBJ1-1; D may be TRBD1 (6 bases). This CDR3 has 16 residues. Germline-derived CDR1 and CDR2 are MDHEN and SYDVKM. V lost 4 bases and J 1 base, leaving 16 bases between the germline ends. The CDR3 sequence: CASSWEGGNKNTEAFF. The CDR3 DNA follows: TGTGCCAGCAGTTGGGAGGGGGGCAATAAGAACACTGAAGCTTTCTTT.

The V call is TRBV19, the J call TRBJ1-1; the D is unclear. Trimming stripped 3 bases from V and 2 bases from J, with 4 bases between. The CDR3 is made up of 12 amino acids. CDR1 is LNHDA and CDR2 is SQIVND in the germline V gene (reference sequence). CDR3 sequence: CASSIDNTEAFF. DNA of the CDR3: TGTGCCAGTAGTATCGACAACACTGAAGCTTTCTTT.

The chain is built from TRBV2 and TRBJ1-5; D may be TRBD1 (6 bases). The germline CDR1 and CDR2 sequences are SNHLY and FYNNEI. V was shortened by 7 bases and J by 0 bases, with 7 bases between the two germline ends. The CDR3 has 13 residues. The CDR3 region has the DNA TGTGCCAGCACGGGGGCTAGCAATCAGCCCCAGCATTTT. Translated, it gives CASTGASNQPQHF.

The genes are TRBV19 and TRBJ2-2; 8 bases match TRBD1. The CDR3 length is 14 residues. With V trimmed by 10 bases and J by 7 bases, 11 bases remained unmatched. CDR1 LNHDA and CDR2 SQIVND come from the germline V gene (reference sequence). CDR3 coding DNA: TGTGCCACCTCAGACAGGGGAAAAGGCGGGGAGCTGTTTTTT. It translates to CATSDRGKGGELFF.

This clonotype was detected once. V is TRBV30 and J is TRBJ2-7, with TRBD2 as a possible D gene (6 bases). This CDR3 is 15 amino acids long. Deletions cut 2 bases from V and 0 bases from J, with 14 bases between. The germline CDR1 and CDR2 sequences are GTSNPN and SVGIG (reference sequence). As DNA, the CDR3 is TGTGCCTGGAGTCGCGGGACTTCAGGCTCCTACGAGCAGTACGTC. Protein sequence: CAWSRGTSGSYEQYV.

The V and J genes are TRBV11-2 and TRBJ2-3; a weak D match, TRBD1 (6 bases). The germline V and J ends were trimmed by 2 bases and 1 base, with 16 bases remaining between them. Germline V gives CDR1 SGHAT, CDR2 FQNNGV. This CDR3 is 17 amino acids long. The CDR3 DNA reads as TGTGCCAGCAGCTTATCAGGGGAGATGGTGGGCACAGATACGCAGTATTTT. It codes for CASSLSGEMVGTDTQYF.

V is TRBV5-5 and J is TRBJ1-5; possibly TRBD1 for D (5 bases). The CDR3 loop spans 15 amino acids. Trimming pared 2 bases from V and 0 bases from J, leaving 9 bases between. The germline V gene encodes CDR1 SGHKS and CDR2 YYEKEE (reference sequence). The CDR3 spells CASSLGTYSNQPQHF. The CDR3, as DNA: TGTGCCAGCAGCTTAGGGACCTATAGCAATCAGCCCCAGCATTTT.

This chain connects TRBV6-1 to TRBJ2-7; 7 nucleotides line up with TRBD2. J lost 4 bases, V lost 6 bases, and 18 bases had no gene match. Per the germline V gene, CDR1 is MNHNS and CDR2 is SASEGT. This CDR3 has 17 residues. DNA for the CDR3: TGTGCCAGCAGGTTCGAGCGGGACTACCTCGTAGAATACGAGCAGTACTTC. Encoded protein: CASRFERDYLVEYEQYF.

V is TRBV9 and J is TRBJ2-1; D is unresolved. Trimming took 0 bases from V and 10 from J, leaving 8 bases between them. CDR1 and CDR2 from the germline V gene are SGDLS and YYNGEE. The length of the CDR3 is 12 residues. DNA of the CDR3: TGTGCCAGCAGCGTAGTCCCCGAGGAGCAGTTCTTC. The encoded protein is CASSVVPEEQFF. The complete variable domain, with remaining parts taken from reference TRBV9 and TRBJ2-1, reads DSGVTQTPKHLITATGQRVTLRCSPRSGDLSVYWYQQSLDQGLQFLIQYYNGEERAKGNILERFSAQQFPDLHSELNLSSLELGDSALYFCASSVVPEEQFFGPGTRLTVL.

This clonotype has only one observation. This chain links TRBV19 with TRBJ1-4; the D is unclear. Germline values: CDR1 LNHDA, CDR2 SQIVND (reference sequence). The V gene lost 5 bases and the J gene lost 7 bases, with 8 bases spanning the gap. The CDR3 sequence is 12 residues long. CDR3 protein: CASSWDGEKLFF. As DNA, the CDR3 is TGTGCCAGTAGTTGGGATGGTGAAAAACTGTTTTTT.

CDR3 sequence (DNA): TGTGCCAGCAGCGTAGATCCTCCCGACGGGGGAAACAATGAGCAGTTCTTC. This sequence encodes CASSVDPPDGGNNEQFF. The chain carries TRBV9 and TRBJ2-1; the D gene is possibly TRBD2 (6 bases). Trimming removed 0 bases at V and 5 bases at J, with 18 bases between. Germline V lookup: CDR1 SGDLS, CDR2 YYNGEE. The CDR3 is 17 amino acids.

V and J are TRBV20-1 and TRBJ1-2; D is unresolved. The V end lost 5 bases, the J end lost 8 bases, and 6 bases lay between the germline ends. CDR1 is DFQATT, CDR2 SNEGSKA, per germline (reference sequence). The CDR3 covers 9 residues. CDR3 loop: CSALRGYTF. The CDR3 DNA follows: TGCAGTGCTCTTCGGGGCTACACCTTC.

V gene TRBV6-5 combines with J gene TRBJ1-5, with unresolved D. Germline V gene lookup returns CDR1 MNHEY and CDR2 SVGAGI. Trimming cost V 0 bases and J 6 bases, with 9 bases left between them. The CDR3 has 14 residues. The CDR3 nucleotides read TGTGCCAGCAGTTACTCCGAGGAGATTCAGCCCCAGCATTTT. As protein: CASSYSEEIQPQHF.